Listed below are T cell receptor beta chains from one sample, sequenced in a study of regulatory T cells in long-lasting Graves disease. TCRdb reprocessed the multiplex PCR reads with MiXCR, giving one entry per CDR3 protein. Of some 460,000 distinct CDR3 sequences in the sample, 15% to 20% were seen once. The data also belong to a second study, concerning T cells in Graves' hyperthyroidism and ophthalmopathy.

Sequenced here: peripheral blood mononuclear cells (PBMCs), sampled at new diagnosis, from a patient treated with antithyroid drugs. All receptors come from a man in his forties or fifties with Graves disease. The CDR3 runs from the conserved cysteine through the conserved F or W. D genes are given only for firm matches. Where a row states a size, it is once, few, many or the class of an expanded clone; other rows omit it.

V,J,size,D,DNA,CDR3
TRBV20-1,TRBJ2-7,-,-,TGCAGTGCTGCCGGGACCGGTTACGAGCAGTACTTC,CSAAGTGYEQYF
TRBV5-1,TRBJ2-1,few,-,TGCGCCAGCAGCTTGGGAGGGATAAGGTACAATGAGCAGTTCTTC,CASSLGGIRYNEQFF
TRBV5-4,TRBJ1-2,few,-,TGTGCCAGCAGCTTGGCCCGGATGGAATTCGATGGCTACACCTTC,CASSLARMEFDGYTF
TRBV20-1,TRBJ1-2,many,TRBD1,TGCAGTGCTAGCCCCCAGGGGGTTCATGGCTACACCTTC,CSASPQGVHGYTF
TRBV6-1,TRBJ2-1,many,-,TGTGCCAGCACCACATCCTCGATAAGCAATGAGCAGTTCTTC,CASTTSSISNEQFF
TRBV6-2/TRBV6-3,TRBJ2-1,few,TRBD2,TGTGCCAGCAACCCGGGGCTAGCGGGAGCCAATGAGCAGTTCTTC,CASNPGLAGANEQFF
TRBV18,TRBJ1-6,-,-,TGTGCCAGCTCACCACCGACGGGGCCCAAGGCCCTCCACTTT,CASSPPTGPKALHF
TRBV29-1,TRBJ2-7,-,-,TGCAGCGTTGAAGAGCGGTGGGGGGCCTACGAGCAGTACTTC,CSVEERWGAYEQYF
TRBV6-2/TRBV6-3,TRBJ2-7,many,TRBD2,TGTGCCAGCACCGTAACTAGCGGGAGCCCCTACGAGCAGTACTTC,CASTVTSGSPYEQYF
TRBV2,TRBJ1-1,many,-,TGTGCCAGCGCAGACTCGAACACTGAAGCTTTCTTT,CASADSNTEAFF
TRBV5-1,TRBJ2-2,many,-,TGCGCCAGCAGCTTGGACGACACCGGGGAGCTGTTTTTT,CASSLDDTGELFF
TRBV5-6,TRBJ2-1,few,TRBD2,TGTGCCAGCAGTGTGGCGCTAGCGGAGGGATACTACAATGAGCAGTTCTTC,CASSVALAEGYYNEQFF
TRBV7-9,TRBJ2-7,-,TRBD1,TGTGCCAGCAGCCCCATTCCGGGACAGAACTACGAGCAGTACTTC,CASSPIPGQNYEQYF
TRBV27,TRBJ1-6,-,-,TGTGCCAGCAGTTTGACCATCCAGAGCTCCTATAATTCACCCCTCCACTTT,CASSLTIQSSYNSPLHF
TRBV12-3/TRBV12-4,TRBJ2-2,many,-,TGTGCCAGCAGTTTGGTCTTCCCCACCGGGGAGCTGTTTTTT,CASSLVFPTGELFF
TRBV5-1,TRBJ2-7,-,-,TGCGCCAGCAGCGCGGGACCCAACTACGAGCAGTACTTC,CASSAGPNYEQYF
TRBV19,TRBJ2-1,-,TRBD2,TGTGCCAGTAGTGCGACCGGGACTAGCGGGCACTCCTACAATGAGCAGTTCTTC,CASSATGTSGHSYNEQFF
TRBV7-2,TRBJ1-2,once,-,TGTGCCAGCAGCTTAGAAGGAGTCGGCCCTATCTATGGCTACACCTTC,CASSLEGVGPIYGYTF
TRBV3-1,TRBJ2-1,many,TRBD2,TGTGCCAGCAGCCAAGGGCTGGCCTTAGCGGGATCCTGGAATGAGCAGTTCTTC,CASSQGLALAGSWNEQFF
TRBV11-2,TRBJ1-3,few,TRBD1,TGTGCCAGCAGCTTTCGACAGGGGATGACTAGACCTACCCACTCTGGAAACACCATATATTTT,CASSFRQGMTRPTHSGNTIYF
TRBV6-5,TRBJ1-1,-,-,TGTGCCAGCAGTTACTCCTTTGGGAAATCGAACACTGAAGCTTTCTTT,CASSYSFGKSNTEAFF
TRBV3-1,TRBJ2-5,-,-,TGTGCCAGCAGCCCGCTGGACAGTCCCCCGGGAGAGACCCAGTACTTC,CASSPLDSPPGETQYF
TRBV28,TRBJ1-5,many,-,TGTGCCGCCCGCGGAGGAAGCAATCAGCCCCAGCATTTT,CAARGGSNQPQHF
TRBV28,TRBJ2-2,many,-,TGTGCCAGCAGTGAGGGTTGGGCAGCGGCGAACACCGGGGAGCTGTTTTTT,CASSEGWAAANTGELFF
TRBV7-8,TRBJ2-1,few,TRBD2,TGTGCCAGCAGCTTACGTTGGCGGAGCGGGGGAGATGAGCAGTTCTTC,CASSLRWRSGGDEQFF
TRBV7-9,TRBJ1-2,many,TRBD1,TGTGCCAGCAGCAGGCGGTCCGGGACAGGCGGCTACACCTTC,CASSRRSGTGGYTF
TRBV30,TRBJ2-2,many,-,TGTGCCTGGTGTGGACCGGGCCCGCCCGGGGAGCTGTTTTTT,CAWCGPGPPGELFF
TRBV7-3,TRBJ2-1,many,TRBD2,TGTGCCAGCAGCCTCCTACTAGCGGGAGCCCATGAGCAGTTCTTC,CASSLLLAGAHEQFF
TRBV27,TRBJ2-7,many,-,TGTGCCAGCAGTTTAGCCCTTCCTAGTCGCGAGCAGTACTTC,CASSLALPSREQYF
TRBV28,TRBJ2-3,many,TRBD2,TGTGCCAGCAGTTTAATAGCGGGAGATCCCCCAGATACGCAGTATTTT,CASSLIAGDPPDTQYF
TRBV4-2,TRBJ2-1,few,TRBD2,TGTGCCAGCAGCCAGGGGGAGGCGGGAGGGCACAATGAGCAGTTCTTC,CASSQGEAGGHNEQFF
TRBV5-4,TRBJ1-2,-,-,TGTGCCAGCAGCTTGAGGGGCACTCGCGCGGAGGGCTACACCTTC,CASSLRGTRAEGYTF
TRBV28,TRBJ2-3,-,-,TGTGCCAGCAGTCCATCGGGGTGGGACACAGATACGCAGTATTTT,CASSPSGWDTDTQYF
TRBV12-3/TRBV12-4,TRBJ2-2,few,-,TGTGCCAGCAGCCGGACCGAAGGGCTCGGCACCGGGGAGCTGTTTTTT,CASSRTEGLGTGELFF
TRBV6-1,TRBJ1-5,-,TRBD1,TGTGCCAGCAGGAAGGCCCGGACAGGGGCCCTAAATCAGCCCCAGCATTTT,CASRKARTGALNQPQHF
TRBV20-1,TRBJ1-5,few,-,TGCAGTGGCCTAACGGGCAATCAGCCCCAGCATTTT,CSGLTGNQPQHF
TRBV19,TRBJ2-7,few,-,TGTGCCAGTAGTAGGGACCGAGAGTTACAATTGGGCGAGCAGTACTTC,CASSRDRELQLGEQYF
TRBV7-6,TRBJ1-1,-,-,TGTGCCAGCAGCCGAAATTCAGGATTGAACACTGAAGCTTTCTTT,CASSRNSGLNTEAFF
TRBV5-1,TRBJ2-7,-,-,TGCGCCAGCGGCGATACTAGCTGGAGACCCTCCGAGCAGTACTTC,CASGDTSWRPSEQYF
TRBV27,TRBJ2-3,-,-,TGTGCCAGCAGACTCGGAGATACGCAGTATTTT,CASRLGDTQYF
TRBV28,TRBJ1-6,-,-,TGTGCCAGCCGGGACAATAATTCACCCCTCCACTTT,CASRDNNSPLHF
TRBV7-9,TRBJ2-3,-,TRBD2,TGTGCCAGCAGCTTAGCACCAGCGGGAGCAGGCGATACGCAGTATTTT,CASSLAPAGAGDTQYF
TRBV20-1,TRBJ2-1,many,TRBD2,TGCAGTGCTACCAGACTAGCGGGGAGCTCCTACAATGAGCAGTTCTTC,CSATRLAGSSYNEQFF
TRBV9,TRBJ2-5,-,-,TGTGCCAGCAGCGTAGGGGCCCTGCTACAAGAGACCCAGTACTTC,CASSVGALLQETQYF
TRBV9,TRBJ1-4,few,TRBD1,TGTGCCAGCAGCCTCGGACAGGGTAATGAAAAACTGTTTTTT,CASSLGQGNEKLFF
TRBV7-8,TRBJ2-1,few,-,TGTGCCAGCAGCACAAACTATAGGCGGTACAATGAGCAGTTCTTC,CASSTNYRRYNEQFF
TRBV24-1,TRBJ2-7,many,-,TGTGCCACCAGTGACTCCCGGGACGGAAACTACGAGCAGTACTTC,CATSDSRDGNYEQYF
TRBV20-1,TRBJ2-5,many,TRBD2,TGCAGTGCTAGTCCTAGCGGAGGCAGGCAAGAGACCCAGTACTTC,CSASPSGGRQETQYF
TRBV19,TRBJ2-1,-,TRBD2,TGTGCCAGCACTACTAGCGGGAGGCCGAACAATGAGCAGTTCTTC,CASTTSGRPNNEQFF
TRBV5-5,TRBJ1-5,many,-,TGTGCCAGCAGCGAAGGAGGTGCTCAGCCCCAGCATTTT,CASSEGGAQPQHF
TRBV5-6,TRBJ2-1,many,-,TGTGCCAGCAGCTTGGGGGTCCGGGTAGGCAATGAGCAGTTCTTC,CASSLGVRVGNEQFF
TRBV12-5,TRBJ1-2,once,-,TGTGCTAGTGGTTTGCCGAGCTCCGGGACAACTAACTATGGCTACACCTTC,CASGLPSSGTTNYGYTF
TRBV12-5,TRBJ1-1,-,TRBD1,TGTGCTAGTGTACTACAGGGGTCCCCCCGCACTGAAGCTTTCTTT,CASVLQGSPRTEAFF
TRBV7-2,TRBJ2-3,many,-,TGTGCCAGCAGCTTCGCTTGGGCAGATACGCAGTATTTT,CASSFAWADTQYF
TRBV6-4,TRBJ2-3,-,TRBD2,TGTGCCAGCAGTGACGGAGCGGGAGCCACAGATACGCAGTATTTT,CASSDGAGATDTQYF
TRBV28,TRBJ2-7,many,TRBD2,TGTGCCAGCAGACCGGGACTAGCGGGAGGTTACGAGCAGTACTTC,CASRPGLAGGYEQYF